The 22 T cell receptor beta chains given below trace back to one sample, sequenced in a study of PD-L1 blockade in urothelial cancer. Noted time point: peripheral blood 6 weeks after treatment start. The data were produced by immunoSEQ multiplex PCR, yet TCRdb's version contains in-frame clones alone and is incomplete. The sample shows 120,000 or so clones, about 83% of them seen only once. The specimen comprised PBMCs, sampled around atezolizumab (anti-PD-L1) treatment. The receptors were sampled from a man aged 50-60 years with urothelial cancer.

This clone has only one observation. The chain recombines TRBV5-1 with TRBJ2-7; 9 bases match TRBD1. CDR1 is SGHRS, CDR2 YFSETQ, per germline. With V trimmed by 7 bases and J by 3 bases, 11 bases remained unmatched. This CDR3 is built from 15 residues. CDR3 amino acids: CASRPGTGWNYEQYF. The CDR3 DNA reads as TGCGCCAGCCGCCCCGGGACAGGGTGGAACTACGAGCAGTACTTC.

J is TRBJ2-3 and V is TRBV5-1; 11 bases match TRBD2. From germline, CDR1 is SGHRS and CDR2 YFSETQ. CDR3 length: 17 residues. Trimming cost V 4 bases and J 1 base; bases outside gene matches: 8. The CDR3 is CASSPDLLAGGTDTQYF. The DNA of the CDR3 is TGCGCCAGCAGCCCTGATCTACTAGCGGGGGGCACAGATACGCAGTATTTT.

The chain couples TRBV18 to TRBJ2-1; D remains ambiguous. CDR1 KGHSH and CDR2 LQKENI come from the germline V gene. CDR3 length equals 14 residues. V dropped 3 bases and J dropped 7 bases, with 13 bases sitting between them. CDR3 sequence (DNA): TGTGCCAGCTCACCCCAGCGTTGGAGTAATGAGCAGTTCTTC. This translates into CASSPQRWSNEQFF. Together with reference TRBV18 and TRBJ2-1, the CDR3 gives the full variable domain: NAGVMQNPRHLVRRRGQEARLRCSPMKGHSHVYWYRQLPEEGLKFMVYLQKENIIDESGMPKERFSAEFPKEGPSILRIQQVVRGDSAAYFCASSPQRWSNEQFFGPGTRLTVL.

The gene calls are TRBV7-9 and TRBJ2-7, with D unresolved. The CDR3 is 11 residues long. Germline CDR1 is SEHNR and CDR2 is FQNEAQ (reference sequence). Trimming took 5 bases from V and 3 from J, leaving 5 bases between them. The CDR3 spells CASSPIYEQYF. DNA for the CDR3: TGTGCCAGCAGCCCCATCTACGAGCAGTACTTC.

This clone was detected only once. The chain carries TRBV10-3 and TRBJ2-3, with 7 bases that match TRBD1. V dropped 6 bases and J dropped 2; count of bases not matched to a gene: 11. Germline V gene data show CDR1 as ENHRY and CDR2 as SYGVKD. This CDR3 is built from 16 residues. DNA for the CDR3: TGTGCCATCAGCCTCTTCATACAGGGGTACACAGATACGCAGTATTTT. As protein: CAISLFIQGYTDTQYF.

In its sample, this clone was seen many times. One end of the junction varies from germline; a read error may be responsible. V usage is TRBV7-7 and J usage is TRBJ2-2; possibly TRBD1 for D (6 bases). The CDR3 is made up of 15 amino acids. From germline, CDR1 is SSHAT and CDR2 FNYEAQ (reference sequence). The CDR3 bases are TGTGCTAGCAGCCCCGGGACAACGAACACCGGGGAGCTGTTTTTT. Protein sequence: CASSPGTTNTGELFF.

V and J are TRBV14 and TRBJ2-1; the match to TRBD2 covers 8 bases. The CDR3 runs 16 residues. J lost 4 bases, V lost 4 bases, and 9 bases had no gene match. Germline lookup yields CDR1 SGHDN and CDR2 FVKESK. DNA of the CDR3: TGTGCCAGCAGCCCTCTCGGAGCGGGGGCATACAATGAGCAGTTCTTC. Translated, it gives CASSPLGAGAYNEQFF.

This clone was counted ten times or more. The chain recombines TRBV9 with TRBJ2-3, with 7 nucleotides matching TRBD2. With 0 bases clipped from V and 1 base from J, the junction kept 2 bases outside the gene matches. The germline V gene has CDR1 SGDLS and CDR2 YYNGEE. This CDR3 comprises 15 residues. CDR3 sequence: CASSVVAGGTDTQYF. The CDR3 DNA follows: TGTGCCAGCAGCGTAGTCGCGGGAGGCACAGATACGCAGTATTTT.

The J gene is TRBJ1-2, the V gene TRBV18; TRBD1 matches at 8 bases. This CDR3 region has 15 residues. The trim removed 1 base at V and 2 bases at J, leaving 3 bases unmatched. Germline lookup yields CDR1 KGHSH and CDR2 LQKENI. The CDR3 bases are TGTGCCAGCTCACCACGGCAGGGGGCAAACTATGGCTACACCTTC. This encodes CASSPRQGANYGYTF.

The chain combines TRBV2 with TRBJ2-3; possibly TRBD2 for D (6 bases). Trimming cost V 7 bases and J 8 bases, with 16 bases left between them. This CDR3 has 13 residues. Germline V gene sequence: CDR1 SNHLY, CDR2 FYNNEI. DNA for the CDR3: TGTGCCAGCACCTCGGACTATTCGGGTACGCAGTATTTT. Translation: CASTSDYSGTQYF.

The sample holds a few counts of this clone. This rearrangement joins TRBV19 to TRBJ2-2, with D perhaps matching TRBD1 (5 bases). Germline V gene data show CDR1 as LNHDA and CDR2 as SQIVND (reference sequence). Trimming took 7 bases from V and 13 from J, leaving 25 bases between them. CDR3 length: 15 residues. The CDR3 nucleotides read TGTGCCAGTAAACAGGACGGCGCCTCACCGCTGTCGCTGTTTTTT. It translates to CASKQDGASPLSLFF.

This sequence joins TRBV19 and TRBJ2-7; D perhaps matches TRBD2 (5 bases). Germline values: CDR1 LNHDA, CDR2 SQIVND (reference sequence). V lost 3 bases, J lost 6 bases, and 9 bases lay in between. The length of the CDR3 is 12 residues. The CDR3 DNA reads as TGTGCCAGTAGTATCGGGGTTGGCGAGCAGTACTTC. Amino acids: CASSIGVGEQYF.

The rearrangement uses TRBV4-2 and TRBJ2-4; 7 bases are a match to TRBD1. The germline gives CDR1 LGHNA, CDR2 YNFKEQ. This CDR3 is 13 amino acids long. After removal of 8 bases from V and 13 bases from J, the junction contained 14 bases not matched to a gene. The CDR3 sequence is CASSQGDRGPQYF. CDR3 nucleotides: TGTGCCAGCTCTCAGGGGGACAGAGGGCCCCAGTACTTC.

V and J are TRBV7-2 and TRBJ1-1; D gene ambiguous. Germline assignment: CDR1 SGHTA and CDR2 FQGNSA. This CDR3 spans 12 amino acids. Trimming cost V 1 base and J 8 bases, with 8 bases left between them. CDR3 region: CASSLDAGEAFF. As DNA, the CDR3 is TGTGCCAGCAGCTTAGACGCCGGGGAAGCTTTCTTT. The full variable domain, completed using reference TRBV7-2 and TRBJ1-1, is GAGVSQSPSNKVTEKGKDVELRCDPISGHTALYWYRQSLGQGLEFLIYFQGNSAPDKSGLPSDRFSAERTGGSVSTLTIQRTQQEDSAVYLCASSLDAGEAFFGQGTRLTVV.

This clone appeared a single time. The rearrangement links TRBV7-9 to TRBJ2-1; TRBD2 aligns across 13 bases. CDR1 SEHNR and CDR2 FQNEAQ come from the germline V gene (reference sequence). V dropped 5 bases and J dropped 5; count of bases not matched to a gene: 3. The CDR3 is 15 residues long. CDR3 in amino acids: CASSRLAGGHNEQFF. CDR3 sequence (DNA): TGTGCCAGCAGCCGACTAGCGGGAGGTCACAATGAGCAGTTCTTC.

The rearrangement joins TRBV30 to TRBJ1-1, with a tentative D call TRBD1 (5 bases). The germline gives CDR1 GTSNPN, CDR2 SVGIG (reference sequence). This CDR3 is built from 16 residues. The germline V and J ends were trimmed by 7 bases and 6 bases, with 27 bases remaining between them. The CDR3 protein is CASLYRDRGVGAEAFF. The CDR3 DNA reads TGTGCCTCCCTTTACCGGGACCGGGGGGTAGGGGCTGAAGCTTTCTTT.

The chain uses TRBV29-1 and TRBJ2-2, with D perhaps matching TRBD1 (6 bases). V lost 6 bases and J 4 bases, leaving 12 bases between the germline ends. The CDR3 covers 13 residues. CDR1 and CDR2 (germline): SQVTM, ANQGSEA. CDR3 region: CSVNRVGTGELFF. CDR3 nucleotides: TGCAGCGTCAACAGGGTTGGCACCGGGGAGCTGTTTTTT.

For this clone: Other DNA sequences in this sample translate to the same CDR3. The V and J genes are TRBV19 and TRBJ2-3; D call uncertain. Germline lookup yields CDR1 LNHDA and CDR2 SQIVND (reference sequence). The length of the CDR3 is 12 residues. Trimming pared 3 bases from V and 4 bases from J, leaving 5 bases between. The CDR3 loop is CASSMRADTQYF. CDR3 bases: TGTGCCAGTAGTATGAGAGCAGATACGCAGTATTTT.

With respect to this clone: Within the sample, other DNA sequences also encode this same CDR3. The V and J genes are TRBV7-8 and TRBJ2-1; the match to TRBD1 covers 8 bases. The V gene end was trimmed by 2 bases and the J gene end by 0 bases; junction bases not matched to a gene: 0. Germline-derived CDR1 and CDR2 are SGHVS and FQNEAQ. This CDR3 is built from 15 residues. This CDR3 reads CASSLTGGSYNEQFF. CDR3 in DNA: TGTGCCAGCAGCTTAACAGGGGGCTCCTACAATGAGCAGTTCTTC.

The CDR3 DNA follows: TGCGCCAGCAGCTTGGCCGTGGACAGGGGGGGGATTGGAGCTTTCTTT. Residues: CASSLAVDRGGIGAFF. V usage is TRBV5-1 and J usage is TRBJ1-1; 10 nucleotides align to TRBD1. CDR3 length: 16 amino acids. The germline V gene encodes CDR1 SGHRS and CDR2 YFSETQ. V dropped 0 bases and J dropped 10; count of bases not matched to a gene: 12.

J is TRBJ2-5 and V is TRBV5-7, with a tentative D call TRBD2 (6 bases). TRBV5-7 is an ORF, and what it does is uncertain. This CDR3 contains 11 residues. V lost 4 bases and J lost 7, with 8 bases in between. Here the CDR3 DNA reads TGTGCCAGCAGCAGGCGGGGGACCCAGTACTTC. Protein product: CASSRRGTQYF.

The chain recombines TRBV6-5 with TRBJ1-5; no definite D call. V was clipped by 5 bases and J by 7 bases, with 18 bases between them. Germline V lookup: CDR1 MNHEY, CDR2 SVGAGI. The CDR3 loop spans 15 amino acids. The CDR3 sequence: CASSLTKTGWQPQHF. The CDR3 DNA follows: TGTGCCAGCAGTCTTACCAAAACCGGGTGGCAGCCCCAGCATTTT.